A single sample gave rise to the 14 T cell receptor beta chains below, sequenced in a study of T-cell reconstitution after alpha-beta-depleted transplantation in children. Unique molecular identifiers were incorporated when the TCRbeta library was constructed. TCRdb itself ran the PCR reads through MiXCR, one entry per CDR3 protein. Found here are around 180,000 distinct CDR3 sequences, 8.5% to 14% of them singletons; the top ten hold around 14%. The source material was PBMCs, sampled before TCRalphabeta/CD19-depleted stem cell transplant. These receptors originate from a boy aged 2 to 10 with acute myeloid leukemia, due to receive a stem cell transplant.

This clonotype came up a few times. The rearrangement uses TRBV20-1 and TRBJ2-3; D uncertain. V shed 0 bases and J shed 4 bases, with 17 bases lying between them. The CDR3 is 16 residues long. Looked up from germline, CDR1 is DFQATT and CDR2 is SNEGSKA (reference sequence). The chain's CDR3 is CSARDLRGGLADTQYF. The CDR3 coding sequence is TGCAGTGCTAGAGATTTAAGAGGCGGATTGGCAGATACGCAGTATTTT.

The chain has TRBV30 and TRBJ1-1; no reliable D call. Trimming shortened V by 1 base and J by 4 bases, and 4 bases separated the two germline ends. CDR3 length equals 11 residues. Germline CDR1 reads GTSNPN; CDR2 reads SVGIG (reference sequence). The CDR3 here is CAWSGVTEAFF. The DNA for the CDR3 is TGTGCCTGGAGTGGGGTCACTGAAGCTTTCTTT.

This clonotype occurred many times. The chain employs TRBV20-1 and TRBJ2-1; D might be TRBD2 (5 bases). The V and J ends lost 7 bases and 8 bases respectively, with 15 bases between them. This CDR3 comprises 12 residues. Germline V gives CDR1 DFQATT, CDR2 SNEGSKA (reference sequence). This chain's CDR3 is CSGGRSADEQFF. The CDR3 coding sequence is TGCAGTGGGGGTCGTAGCGCGGATGAGCAGTTCTTC.

This clonotype was counted ten times or more. V usage is TRBV7-9 and J usage is TRBJ2-1; D not certain. V lost 0 bases and J lost 0, with 3 bases in between. CDR1 SEHNR and CDR2 FQNEAQ come from the germline V gene (reference sequence). This CDR3 has 14 amino acids. Written as DNA, the CDR3 is TGTGCCAGCAGCTTAGCGGGCTCCTACAATGAGCAGTTCTTC. This encodes CASSLAGSYNEQFF.

Many counts were recorded for this clonotype. V usage is TRBV5-1 and J usage is TRBJ2-2; a possible D gene is TRBD2 (5 bases). Trimming pared 6 bases from V and 0 bases from J, leaving 18 bases between. There are 17 residues in the CDR3. The germline gives CDR1 SGHRS, CDR2 YFSETQ. CDR3 sequence reads: CASTYRGSRANTGELFF. The DNA for the CDR3 is TGCGCCAGCACATATCGCGGGTCCCGCGCGAACACCGGGGAGCTGTTTTTT. The variable domain in full, completed from reference TRBV5-1 and TRBJ2-2, reads KAGVTQTPRYLIKTRGQQVTLSCSPISGHRSVSWYQQTPGQGLQFLFEYFSETQRNKGNFPGRFSGRQFSNSRSEMNVSTLELGDSALYLCASTYRGSRANTGELFFGEGSRLTVL.

CDR3 sequence reads: CASSPTVKGGWGWIWNTEAFF. The DNA of the CDR3 is TGTGCCAGCAGCCCCACCGTGAAGGGGGGTTGGGGGTGGATATGGAACACTGAAGCTTTCTTT. This chain uses TRBV5-6 with TRBJ1-1; D is perhaps TRBD1 (6 bases). CDR1 and CDR2 (germline): SGHDT, YYEEEE. The CDR3 runs to 21 residues. V was trimmed by 4 bases and J by 1 base, leaving 32 bases between them.

This clonotype was found many times. This chain connects TRBV12-3 or TRBV12-4 to TRBJ1-3, with D uncertain. This CDR3 contains 13 residues. Trimming stripped 4 bases from V and 2 bases from J, with 6 bases between. The CDR3 region has the DNA TGTGCCAGCAGTTCCCAGGCTGGAAACACCATATATTTT. Protein sequence: CASSSQAGNTIYF.

At least ten counts were recorded for this clonotype. This chain connects TRBV3-1 to TRBJ2-1, with D unresolved. The CDR3 loop spans 14 amino acids. Per germline, CDR1 LGHDT and CDR2 YNNKEL (reference sequence). With 4 bases removed from V and 12 bases from J, the gap between germline ends came to 19 bases. The CDR3 nucleotides read TGTGCCAGCAGCCCCTCGCGGACGGAAACAGCGCAGTTCTTC. Translation: CASSPSRTETAQFF.

In this sample, this clonotype turned up many times. This rearrangement joins TRBV15 to TRBJ2-1; no reliable D call. Between the trimmed V and J ends, which lost 4 bases and 6 bases, there was a span of 13 bases. CDR1 and CDR2 from the germline V gene are LNHNV and YYDKDF (reference sequence). The CDR3 is 14 residues long. Here the CDR3 reads CATSKSYVGNEQFF. CDR3 in DNA: TGTGCCACCAGCAAAAGCTATGTGGGCAATGAGCAGTTCTTC. Complete variable domain (other parts from reference TRBV15 and TRBJ2-1): DAMVIQNPRYQVTQFGKPVTLSCSQTLNHNVMYWYQQKSSQAPKLLFHYYDKDFNNEADTPDNFQSRRPNTSFCFLDIRSPGLGDTAMYLCATSKSYVGNEQFFGPGTRLTVL.

Ten or more counts support this clonotype. The gene calls are TRBV29-1 and TRBJ1-1; D might be TRBD1 (5 bases). The CDR3 spans 14 residues. Germline V gene sequence: CDR1 SQVTM, CDR2 ANQGSEA. The V end lost 3 bases, the J end lost 0 bases, and 11 bases lay between the germline ends. CDR3 amino acids: CSVDSRGLNTEAFF. Here the CDR3 DNA reads TGCAGCGTTGATTCAAGGGGTTTGAACACTGAAGCTTTCTTT. The whole variable domain, filled in from reference TRBV29-1 and TRBJ1-1, reads SAVISQKPSRDICQRGTSLTIQCQVDSQVTMMFWYRQQPGQSLTLIATANQGSEATYESGFVIDKFPISRPNLTFSTLTVSNMSPEDSSIYLCSVDSRGLNTEAFFGQGTRLTVV.

This clonotype was counted at least ten times. The chain links TRBV12-3 or TRBV12-4 to TRBJ1-3; possibly TRBD1 for D (5 bases). V was cut by 6 bases and J by 1 base, with 10 bases left in between. The CDR3 totals 14 residues. The CDR3 sequence is CASSLRGSGNTIYF. CDR3 in DNA: TGTGCCAGCAGCTTGCGGGGGTCTGGAAACACCATATATTTT.

Comment on this clonotype: This may stem from a read error, because a much larger clone lies one nucleotide away. The chain recombines TRBV15 with TRBJ1-5; D remains unclear. The CDR3 spans 16 residues. Germline V gene sequence: CDR1 LNHNV, CDR2 YYDKDF (reference sequence). CDR3: CATTLGSGDSNHPQHF. In DNA, the CDR3 is TGTGCCACCACCCTGGGGTCGGGAGATAGCAATCACCCCCAGCATTTT. The variable domain in full, completed from reference TRBV15 and TRBJ1-5, reads DAMVIQNPRYQVTQFGKPVTLSCSQTLNHNVMYWYQQKSSQAPKLLFHYYDKDFNNEADTPDNFQSRRPNTSFCFLDIRSPGLGDTAMYLCATTLGSGDSNHPQHFGDGTRLSIL.

There are many counts of this clonotype. The rearrangement uses TRBV7-9 and TRBJ2-4; TRBD2 matches 9 bases. Unmatched junction bases numbered 4, after V lost 2 bases and J lost 5 bases. The CDR3 spans 15 residues. Germline-derived CDR1 and CDR2 are SEHNR and FQNEAQ (reference sequence). The CDR3 loop is CASSLSAGGENIQYF. The CDR3 DNA reads TGTGCCAGCAGCTTATCCGCGGGGGGGGAAAACATTCAGTACTTC. Variable domain in full (rest from reference TRBV7-9 and TRBJ2-4): DTGVSQNPRHKITKRGQNVTFRCDPISEHNRLYWYRQTLGQGPEFLTYFQNEAQLEKSRLLSDRFSAERPKGSFSTLEIQRTEQGDSAMYLCASSLSAGGENIQYFGAGTRLSVL.

This clonotype was seen just once. This sequence joins TRBV3-1 and TRBJ2-7; D call uncertain. Trimming took off 2 bases at V and 2 bases at J, with 7 bases between the two ends. Germline V lookup: CDR1 LGHDT, CDR2 YNNKEL (reference sequence). CDR3 size: 13 residues. The CDR3 DNA follows: TGTGCCAGCAGCCAATTTCTTGCCTACGAGCAGTACTTC. Protein sequence: CASSQFLAYEQYF.